What follows is one T cell receptor beta chain and its context. The target of this receptor is not known. Base qualities are missing; no much larger clone stands one base away. TCR CDR3 regions were amplified from genomic DNA by multiplex PCR using the deep immunoSEQ assay. Extracted genomic DNA from each cell subset was spread evenly across all wells of several immunoSEQ 96-well plates, with each plate serving as a replicate. For sorted subsets, around 200 ng genomic DNA, equal to about 30,000 T cell genomes, was loaded into each replicate PCR. The purified libraries were quantified using a Qubit 3.0 fluorometer, sized with a Bioanalyzer 2100, and then quantified again using the KAPA Library Quantification kit. Each immunoSEQ 96-well plate was sequenced on its own single-read 150-cycle Illumina NextSeq 550 flow cell. Under the source paper's analysis protocol: Because the immunoSEQ output included only junctional sequences and no quality scores, the filtering could not be the same as the filtering used for full-length reads. To assign V/J genes and CDR3, sequences were annotated against IMGT germline references using PyIR, a Python wrapper for IgBLAST v1.9. Reads were filtered out if the reads had weak V/J assignments (E-value above 1e-6), no CDR3, stop codons, out-of-frame junctions, or ambiguous translated residues. V3J clonotypes were defined as sequences sharing an identical inferred V gene, J gene, and CDR3 amino acid sequence. Percentage overlap between repertoires was calculated by dividing the number of shared unique clonotypes by the size of the smaller repertoire. Richness of each repertoire was evaluated using RTK rarefaction, the Chao1 estimator, and Recon v2.1 estimates of unobserved clonotypes. For all TCRbeta clonotypes obtained by the gDNA method from four donors, generation probabilities were computed with OLGA. Sourced from immuneACCESS, this table was stored by TCRdb with only in-frame sequences that have V and J called. A share of the clones is absent; for the studies checked, an unresolved V gene accounts for under half, and the remainder has no known explanation. V and J calls and clone size are those listed in that table; D and trimming were worked out from the DNA. For this sample there are around 2.1 million clones; approximately 96% appear just once. The top ten clones comprise around 0.13% of the sample.

The donors were healthy, HIV-negative adults with no recently reported acute infections or vaccinations. Only Caucasian adults living in Nashville, Tennessee, USA were represented among the donors. Magnetic negative selection was used to enrich CD4+ T cells, after which naive cells were positively selected on CD45RA and the negative fraction became the memory subset. Blood was collected by leukapheresis, and PBMCs were isolated by Ficoll-Histopaque density gradient centrifugation and then cryopreserved in liquid nitrogen vapor phase. Purity and quantity of every magnetically sorted T cell population were checked by analytical flow cytometry. Genomic DNA was isolated from each sorted fraction and quantified by UV absorbance on a Nanodrop 2000c. The CDR3 spans 15 residues, from the cysteine through the phenylalanine. The DNA shown is the 45-base CDR3, in frame from base 1. V is cut by 2 bases and J by 4 bases, and the space between the germline ends is 14 bases. The germline V gene supplies CDR1 SNHLY and CDR2 FYNNEI.

The entry originates in a study of shared clonotypes between healthy human individuals (dated by TCRdb to 2020 to 2022). Context from the whole study: A couple of women and a few men aged 18 to 49 years were included in the cohort. Per donor, three plates each were used for CD4 naive and CD4 memory, two for CD8 naive, and one for CD8 memory. Libraries were prepared and TCR repertoires were sequenced by different laboratories using diverse techniques, in order to increase sequencing depth and limit assay-specific biases. To estimate repertoire size and how much clonotypes are shared between individuals, the study performed deep sequencing of blood TCR repertoires from 4 to 6 healthy adults. Between about 0.8 and 9 billion PBMCs per donor were obtained by leukapheresis. What the study reported, not specific to this receptor: Estimated clonotype richness was generally larger for naive than for memory subsets. Because the study included a small number of donors, the genetic and exposure-history diversity represented was limited. Incomplete sequencing was indicated by rarefaction of sorted-subset datasets, despite the large sequencing depth. Pairwise subsampling indicated that sequencing depth was expected to affect the degree of clonotype sharing among donors. About 4.5% of naive CD4, 3.5% of naive CD8, roughly 2.5% of memory CD4, and 0.35% to 0.4% of memory CD8 clonotypes were shared across a few donors. Compared with non-shared clonotypes, clonotypes shared by all four sorted-subset donors had higher generation probabilities. Sampling was restricted to blood, and TCR repertoires in tissues likely differ from the TCR repertoires found in blood.

What was sequenced was naive CD4+ T cells sorted from blood. In the paper's terms, the cell subset or site label means: CD45RA+ positively selected. The rearrangement combines TRBV2 with TRBJ2-5; TRBD1 is possibly the D segment (5 matching bases). This clonotype was obtained from a man younger than 35 in good health. The CDR3 has the sequence CASSEQGLLAETQYF. The DNA reads as follows: TGTGCCAGCAGTGAACAGGGCCTCCTGGCAGAGACCCAGTACTTC.